These 15 T cell receptor beta chains were all obtained from the same sample, sequenced in a study of cytomegalovirus exposure and HLA in healthy donors. The PCR made use of 60 Vbeta and 13 Jbeta primers. This table comes from immunoSEQ multiplex PCR, and its TCRdb copy is limited to in-frame clones, with some not included. Of about 160,000 clones in the sample, 65% to 70% were seen once. Specimen: PBMCs. Receptor source: a woman under 30 in good health and CMV-seropositive.

V usage is TRBV28 and J usage is TRBJ1-2; D gene unclear. Between the trimmed V and J ends, which lost 5 bases and 8 bases, there was a span of 9 bases. Germline V lookup: CDR1 MDHEN, CDR2 SYDVKM. This CDR3 comprises 11 residues. The CDR3 reads CASSPQRGYTF. As DNA, the CDR3 is TGTGCCAGCAGTCCCCAGAGGGGCTACACCTTC.

This clone was found a few times. This chain joins TRBV7-6 and TRBJ2-5, with unresolved D. The CDR3 has 14 residues. Trimming removed 4 bases from V and 2 bases from J, with 11 bases in between. CDR1 SGHVS and CDR2 FNYEAQ come from the germline V gene. CDR3 nucleotides: TGTGCCAGCAGCTCCATCGGGTGGCAAGAGACCCAGTACTTC. This translates into CASSSIGWQETQYF.

This clone has only a few counts. The chain uses TRBV27 and TRBJ2-3; 11 positions agree with TRBD2. The CDR3 length is 16 residues. Germline V CDR1 and CDR2: MNHEY, SMNVEV (reference sequence). The V and J ends lost 6 bases and 2 bases, in that order; junction bases with no gene match: 7. The CDR3 DNA sequence: TGTGCCAGCAGCGGCGGACTAGCGGGTTACACAGATACGCAGTATTTT. Translation gives CASSGGLAGYTDTQYF.

The rearrangement links TRBV2 to TRBJ1-2, with a possible D match to TRBD1 (6 bases). CDR1 and CDR2 (germline): SNHLY, FYNNEI. This CDR3 is 19 amino acids long. V was clipped by 5 bases and J by 4 bases, with 29 bases between them. The CDR3 here is CASSSTPRVQGKRPYGYTF. In DNA, the CDR3 is TGTGCCAGCAGTTCCACCCCAAGAGTACAGGGAAAACGACCCTATGGCTACACCTTC.

V usage is TRBV5-1 and J usage is TRBJ2-1, with 11 positions matching TRBD2. Per the germline V gene, CDR1 is SGHRS and CDR2 is YFSETQ. V shed 4 bases and J 7 bases; nucleotides not matched to a gene: 7. This CDR3 contains 15 residues. The CDR3 DNA sequence: TGCGCCAGCAGCCCATGGACTAGCGGGTTGAATGAGCAGTTCTTC. Encoded protein: CASSPWTSGLNEQFF.

The chain uses TRBV9 and TRBJ2-1; 10 bases match TRBD2. The CDR3 covers 18 residues. V was pared by 3 bases and J by 9 bases, with 18 bases of the junction left unmatched. CDR1 is SGDLS and CDR2 is YYNGEE in the germline V gene. The CDR3 bases are TGTGCCAGCAGCGCTCGGAGTAGCGGGAGGAGGGGGCGGAGTGAGCAGTTCTTC. Its protein product is CASSARSSGRRGRSEQFF.

The rearrangement uses TRBV6-6 and TRBJ1-2; D gene ambiguous. Germline V gives CDR1 MNHNY, CDR2 SVGAGI (reference sequence). V lost 6 bases, J lost 8 bases, and 13 bases lay in between. The CDR3 extends over 12 amino acids. The CDR3 coding sequence is TGTGCCAGCAGGGAGACTAGGGTCGGCTACACCTTC. Residues: CASRETRVGYTF.

The chain recombines TRBV6-5 with TRBJ2-5; 7 positions agree with TRBD2. Germline-derived CDR1 and CDR2 are MNHEY and SVGAGI. The length of the CDR3 is 14 residues. The V segment lost 2 bases and the J segment 4 bases; nucleotides outside the gene matches: 4. The CDR3 region is CASSYVGGRETQYF. In nucleotides, the CDR3 is TGTGCCAGCAGTTACGTGGGAGGGAGAGAGACCCAGTACTTC.

This sequence joins TRBV30 and TRBJ1-5; 9 bases are shared with TRBD1. Trimming removed 2 bases from V and 1 base from J; junction bases left unmatched: 3. The CDR3 is made up of 15 amino acids. In germline, CDR1 is GTSNPN, CDR2 SVGIG (reference sequence). The CDR3 region is CAWSPDRGSNQPQHF. The CDR3 DNA reads as TGTGCCTGGAGTCCGGACAGGGGCAGCAATCAGCCCCAGCATTTT.

The chain links TRBV4-1 to TRBJ1-2, with D maybe TRBD1 (6 bases). In germline, CDR1 is MGHRA, CDR2 YSYEKL. V was trimmed by 0 bases and J by 2 bases, leaving 13 bases between them. The CDR3 has 16 amino acids. CDR3 DNA sequence: TGCGCCAGCAGCCAAGACCCGGGCAGGGGAAACTATGGCTACACCTTC. Protein sequence: CASSQDPGRGNYGYTF.

V usage is TRBV4-2 and J usage is TRBJ2-1; 9 bases are a match to TRBD2. The germline CDR1 and CDR2 sequences are LGHNA and YNFKEQ. The CDR3 is made up of 19 amino acids. J gave up 0 bases and V 8 bases, and 17 bases lay outside the gene matches. The CDR3 sequence: CASRHIAAGGMISYNEQFF. The CDR3 DNA is TGTGCCAGCCGTCATATCGCAGCGGGGGGCATGATCTCCTACAATGAGCAGTTCTTC.

DNA of the CDR3: TGTGCCAGCAGCGCGGGACTCGGCTACACCTTC. Its protein is CASSAGLGYTF. The chain uses TRBV9 and TRBJ1-2; maybe TRBD1 (5 bases). The CDR3 runs 11 residues. Germline loops: CDR1 SGDLS, CDR2 YYNGEE. V lost 3 bases, J lost 8 bases, and 8 bases lay in between.

The genes are TRBV5-6 and TRBJ1-2; 7 positions agree with TRBD1. Trimming at V came to 4 bases and at J to 7 bases, leaving 16 bases not matched to a gene. This CDR3 contains 16 residues. CDR1 is SGHDT and CDR2 is YYEEEE in the germline V gene. CDR3 protein: CASSPADRPNVGGYTF. The CDR3 coding sequence is TGTGCCAGCAGCCCGGCGGACAGGCCAAATGTAGGTGGCTACACCTTC.

The rearrangement links TRBV7-6 to TRBJ2-5; 7 bases line up with TRBD1. Germline V CDR1 and CDR2: SGHVS, FNYEAQ. V gave up 6 bases and J gave up 1 base; unmatched junction bases: 8. This CDR3 spans 15 amino acids. Here the CDR3 DNA reads TGTGCCAGCAGGTCCCTCCCAGGGGGCCAAGAGACCCAGTACTTC. As protein: CASRSLPGGQETQYF.

The chain is built from TRBV6-6 and TRBJ2-4, with TRBD2 as a possible D gene (6 bases). The V and J ends lost 6 bases and 6 bases respectively, with 12 bases between them. Germline lookup yields CDR1 MNHNY and CDR2 SVGAGI (reference sequence). The CDR3 is made up of 13 amino acids. For the CDR3, the DNA is TGTGCCAGCAGCCGCGGGGCTCTAAACATTCAGTACTTC. Its protein product is CASSRGALNIQYF.